Listed below are T cell receptor beta chains from one sample, sequenced in a study of T-cell reconstitution after alpha-beta-depleted transplantation in children. TCRdb recomputed calls from the PCR reads with MiXCR, one row per CDR3 protein. Here the sample spans about 580,000 distinct CDR3 sequences, around 27% being singletons. Material: PBMCs, obtained before TCRalphabeta/CD19-depleted stem cell transplant. These TCRs come from a boy in the first two years of life with Wiskott-Aldrich syndrome, due to receive a stem cell transplant. Both conserved end residues are trimmed from each CDR3. D genes are given only for firm matches. The listing skips clone size in some rows; elsewhere it reads once, few, many or a size class.

CDR3 protein: ASSLFGTGGAEAF
J gene: TRBJ1-1
D gene: TRBD1
clone size: once
V gene: TRBV7-9

CDR3 protein: ASSQVGPRETQY
J gene: TRBJ2-5
D gene: NA
clone size: NA
V gene: TRBV4-1

CDR3 protein: ASSFGGFRTDTQY
J gene: TRBJ2-3
D gene: NA
clone size: NA
V gene: TRBV27

CDR3 protein: ASSATWGPTPYEQY
J gene: TRBJ2-7
D gene: NA
clone size: few
V gene: TRBV19

CDR3 protein: ASSQNRGEGTDTQY
J gene: TRBJ2-3
D gene: NA
clone size: once
V gene: TRBV3-1

CDR3 protein: ASSRASGGTYEQY
J gene: TRBJ2-7
D gene: NA
clone size: few
V gene: TRBV12-3/TRBV12-4

CDR3 protein: ASSFWGLDTQY
J gene: TRBJ2-3
D gene: NA
clone size: NA
V gene: TRBV12-3/TRBV12-4

CDR3 protein: SARDRRDMSYEQY
J gene: TRBJ2-7
D gene: NA
clone size: NA
V gene: TRBV20-1

CDR3 protein: SVEPTGMNTEAF
J gene: TRBJ1-1
D gene: TRBD1
clone size: NA
V gene: TRBV29-1

CDR3 protein: ASSLATSGRATF
J gene: TRBJ2-1
D gene: TRBD2
clone size: NA
V gene: TRBV12-3/TRBV12-4

CDR3 protein: SPTGGSYNEQF
J gene: TRBJ2-1
D gene: TRBD1
clone size: few
V gene: TRBV20-1

CDR3 protein: SASRTSGSRKSYEQY
J gene: TRBJ2-7
D gene: TRBD2
clone size: NA
V gene: TRBV20-1

CDR3 protein: SARGTGNYGYT
J gene: TRBJ1-2
D gene: NA
clone size: NA
V gene: TRBV20-1

CDR3 protein: SARVRLRPSNQPQH
J gene: TRBJ1-5
D gene: NA
clone size: once
V gene: TRBV20-1

CDR3 protein: ASSLGLAEAF
J gene: TRBJ1-1
D gene: NA
clone size: NA
V gene: TRBV11-1

CDR3 protein: ASSLVFGQGYQPQH
J gene: TRBJ1-5
D gene: TRBD1
clone size: NA
V gene: TRBV7-2

CDR3 protein: ASTLGGDSNQPQH
J gene: TRBJ1-5
D gene: NA
clone size: NA
V gene: TRBV28

CDR3 protein: ASSLGREDIYNEQF
J gene: TRBJ2-1
D gene: TRBD2
clone size: NA
V gene: TRBV7-8

CDR3 protein: ASSSGGQRETQY
J gene: TRBJ2-5
D gene: NA
clone size: once
V gene: TRBV5-1

CDR3 protein: ASSLELQQY
J gene: TRBJ2-7
D gene: NA
clone size: NA
V gene: TRBV28

CDR3 protein: SARVTSGGLAKNIQY
J gene: TRBJ2-4
D gene: TRBD2
clone size: few
V gene: TRBV20-1

CDR3 protein: ASSHLPGTDTQY
J gene: TRBJ2-3
D gene: NA
clone size: few
V gene: TRBV14

CDR3 protein: ASSVRTRDSYEQY
J gene: TRBJ2-7
D gene: NA
clone size: NA
V gene: TRBV28

CDR3 protein: SAVGGRASADTQY
J gene: TRBJ2-3
D gene: TRBD2
clone size: NA
V gene: TRBV29-1

CDR3 protein: ASSQDSFYNEQF
J gene: TRBJ2-1
D gene: NA
clone size: few
V gene: TRBV27

CDR3 protein: SAQVDRLASQPQH
J gene: TRBJ1-5
D gene: NA
clone size: NA
V gene: TRBV20-1

CDR3 protein: ASSPSGPSYEQY
J gene: TRBJ2-7
D gene: TRBD2
clone size: NA
V gene: TRBV5-6

CDR3 protein: SVEQGALRETQY
J gene: TRBJ2-5
D gene: TRBD1
clone size: NA
V gene: TRBV29-1

CDR3 protein: ASSNPREKSTQY
J gene: TRBJ2-3
D gene: TRBD2
clone size: NA
V gene: TRBV5-1

CDR3 protein: SARAVDTQY
J gene: TRBJ2-3
D gene: NA
clone size: few
V gene: TRBV20-1

CDR3 protein: ASSWDFFHTGELF
J gene: TRBJ2-2
D gene: NA
clone size: few
V gene: TRBV5-1

CDR3 protein: ASSLIPIGQLNTEAF
J gene: TRBJ1-1
D gene: NA
clone size: few
V gene: TRBV12-3/TRBV12-4

CDR3 protein: SAREGGVGNEQF
J gene: TRBJ2-1
D gene: TRBD2
clone size: NA
V gene: TRBV20-1

CDR3 protein: AISEGTSPNEQF
J gene: TRBJ2-1
D gene: TRBD2
clone size: many
V gene: TRBV10-3

CDR3 protein: ASNGQTYEQY
J gene: TRBJ2-7
D gene: NA
clone size: NA
V gene: TRBV7-9

CDR3 protein: ASSLGEPQH
J gene: TRBJ1-5
D gene: NA
clone size: few
V gene: TRBV5-6

CDR3 protein: ASSALYLAGGPNTGELF
J gene: TRBJ2-2
D gene: TRBD2
clone size: once
V gene: TRBV2

CDR3 protein: ASSSDANTGELF
J gene: TRBJ2-2
D gene: NA
clone size: few
V gene: TRBV7-7

CDR3 protein: ASSSLVQGFQQY
J gene: TRBJ2-7
D gene: NA
clone size: NA
V gene: TRBV5-1

CDR3 protein: ASSEVERERWGEQF
J gene: TRBJ2-1
D gene: TRBD2
clone size: NA
V gene: TRBV6-1

CDR3 protein: ASRKQREGSYEQY
J gene: TRBJ2-7
D gene: TRBD2
clone size: few
V gene: TRBV6-1

CDR3 protein: ASRPKGTSGSSSTDTQY
J gene: TRBJ2-3
D gene: TRBD2
clone size: NA
V gene: TRBV12-3/TRBV12-4

CDR3 protein: SARVFGGYT
J gene: TRBJ1-2
D gene: NA
clone size: NA
V gene: TRBV20-1

CDR3 protein: AWSRDSYNEQF
J gene: TRBJ2-1
D gene: TRBD1
clone size: few
V gene: TRBV30